Here is one TCR beta chain with its context. Its target antigen remains unknown. There are no base qualities to consult, and no much larger clone falls within one base. Spanning cysteine to phenylalanine, the CDR3 consists of 14 amino acids. The read is trimmed to its CDR3 DNA, 42 bases read in frame from base 1. Deletion took 0 bases off V and 4 bases off J, with a span of 6 bases between the germline ends. Sequences MNHEY (CDR1) and SVGAGI (CDR2) are obtained from the germline V gene. TCR beta chain CDR3 regions were immunosequenced with the ImmunoSEQ Assay (Adaptive Biotechnologies). On the study's bioinformatics: The ImmunoSEQ Analyzer platform was used to export TCRB rearrangements, read counts, read proportions and gene usage. Using productive rearrangements, T-cell clonality was calculated as 1 minus Pielou's evenness. In the clonal space homeostasis analysis, clonotypes were grouped as rare, small, medium, large or hyperexpanded (0.01 to 1 of the repertoire). TCR productive clonality was compared across immune clusters C1, C2 and C3 using the Wilcoxon rank sum test. Held by TCRdb, this immuneACCESS table contains in-frame sequences only and omits some clones. Under half of the omission traces to an unresolved V gene where checked; the cause of the rest is unknown. V, J and clone size reflect that table, while D and trimming were determined from the DNA. Within this sample are about 490 clones, with 80% to 90% of them counted one time only. The ten largest clonotypes hold 25% to 30% of the sample.

The source of the sample is a study of the immune and genomic landscape of osteosarcoma (TCRdb year 2020). In the study overall: A total of more than 45 pediatric and adult patients with high-grade osteosarcoma made up the overall cohort, and the median age at diagnosis was roughly 25 years (range roughly 5-81). To characterize the osteosarcoma immunogenomic landscape, TCR sequencing results were integrated with transcriptome, protein array and immunostaining data. Poor-risk disease was overrepresented in the cohort, as 73% of patients had an unfavorable pathologic response to standard therapy and 67% were deceased. In the overall cohort, more than 45% of patients were male, and localized disease at diagnosis was presented by about 77% of patients. Each of three patients provided a couple of samples from the same tumor site. To define immunogenic potential, the study profiled osteosarcoma specimens using whole genome, RNA and T-cell receptor sequencing, along with immunohistochemistry and reverse phase protein arrays. The study aimed to explain the limited clinical activity of immune checkpoint inhibitors in osteosarcoma.

Post-treatment primary, local recurrence and metastasis tumors from poor-prognosis patients were used as specimens. Broad study findings and their caveats: Productive TCR clonality was low overall, averaging around 0.097 with a maximum of roughly 0.3, suggesting limited T-cell clonal expansion. Along with the frozen tumor specimens, matched blood was collected from just two patients. TCR productive clonality was greater in the immune-hot C3 cluster than in the cold C1 cluster, although TCR productive clonality remained low overall. Rather than matched normal tissue, external data from normal skin and healthy peripheral blood provided the clonality benchmarks. In five cases, a single hyperexpanded clone dominated the repertoire, and each of these five cases had fewer than 100 T-cell clonotypes. Sample size was not determined by any statistical method, because osteosarcoma is rare and every possible sample was collected.

The chain is assembled from TRBV6-5 and TRBJ2-2; no D gene call is confident. Sequencing input: osteosarcoma tumor tissue from the thigh. The TCR comes from a human donor with osteosarcoma. The CDR3 protein sequence reads: CASSYSTFTGELFF. The DNA is TGTGCCAGCAGTTACTCAACGTTCACCGGGGAGCTGTTTTTT.